This record covers a single T cell receptor (beta chain). Antigen: not known. This record comes from a study of somatic mutations in cytotoxic T cells in rheumatoid arthritis. CDR1 is MNHNS, CDR2 SASEGT, per germline. The ends lost 2 bases at V and 7 bases at J; junction bases unmatched: 9. This CDR3 spans 15 amino acids. Overall study findings and caveats: It was found that CD8+ T-cell clonality in rheumatoid arthritis patients did not differ significantly from that in age-matched healthy controls.

TCRdb's copy holds only in-frame clones and misses some; the assay was immunoSEQ multiplex PCR. The sample consists of 7,100 or so clones, around 80% of them appearing once. The source of this sequence is an adult with rheumatoid arthritis. The specimen sequenced was CD8+ T cells sorted from blood. The V and J genes are TRBV6-1 and TRBJ1-2; 8 bases align to TRBD1. The chain's CDR3 is CASSELRGQVGGYTF. In DNA form, the CDR3 reads TGTGCCAGCAGTGAACTCAGGGGGCAGGTGGGTGGCTACACCTTC.